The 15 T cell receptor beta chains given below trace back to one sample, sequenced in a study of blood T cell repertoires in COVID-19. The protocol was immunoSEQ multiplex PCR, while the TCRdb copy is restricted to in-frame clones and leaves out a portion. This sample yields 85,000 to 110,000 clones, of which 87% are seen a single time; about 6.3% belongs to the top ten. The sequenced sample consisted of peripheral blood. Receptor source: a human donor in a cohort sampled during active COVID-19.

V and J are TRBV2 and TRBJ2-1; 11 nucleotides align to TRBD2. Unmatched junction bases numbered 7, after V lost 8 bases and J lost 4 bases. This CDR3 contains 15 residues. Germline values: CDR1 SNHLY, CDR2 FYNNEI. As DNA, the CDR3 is TGTGCCAGCGAATTACCTAGCGGGGGGTACAATGAGCAGTTCTTC. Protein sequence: CASELPSGGYNEQFF.

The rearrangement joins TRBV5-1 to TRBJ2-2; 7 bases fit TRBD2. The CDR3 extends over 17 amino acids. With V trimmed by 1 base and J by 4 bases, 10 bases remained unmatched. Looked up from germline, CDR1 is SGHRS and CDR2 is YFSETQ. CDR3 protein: CASSLRSAGGSTGELFF. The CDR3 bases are TGCGCCAGCAGCTTGAGGTCGGCAGGCGGGAGCACCGGGGAGCTGTTTTTT.

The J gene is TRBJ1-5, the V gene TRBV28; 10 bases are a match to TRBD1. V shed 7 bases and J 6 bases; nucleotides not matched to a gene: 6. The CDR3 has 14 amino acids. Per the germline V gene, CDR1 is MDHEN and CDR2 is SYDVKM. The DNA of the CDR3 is TGTGCCAGCAAGGAGACAGGGGGCGTTCAGCCCCAGCATTTT. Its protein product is CASKETGGVQPQHF.

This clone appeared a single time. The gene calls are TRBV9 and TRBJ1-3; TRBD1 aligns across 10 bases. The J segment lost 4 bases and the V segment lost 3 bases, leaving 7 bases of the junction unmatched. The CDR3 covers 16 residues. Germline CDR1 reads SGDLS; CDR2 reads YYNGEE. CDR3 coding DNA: TGTGCCAGCAGCGGAGCAAGGGACAGGGGAGGAAACACCATATATTTT. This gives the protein CASSGARDRGGNTIYF.

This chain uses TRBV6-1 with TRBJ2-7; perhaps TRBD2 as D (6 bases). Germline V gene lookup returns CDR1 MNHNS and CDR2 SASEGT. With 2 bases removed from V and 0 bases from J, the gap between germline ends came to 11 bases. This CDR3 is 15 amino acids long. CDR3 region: CASSERREPSYEQYF. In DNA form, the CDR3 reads TGTGCCAGCAGTGAACGGAGGGAGCCCTCCTACGAGCAGTACTTC.

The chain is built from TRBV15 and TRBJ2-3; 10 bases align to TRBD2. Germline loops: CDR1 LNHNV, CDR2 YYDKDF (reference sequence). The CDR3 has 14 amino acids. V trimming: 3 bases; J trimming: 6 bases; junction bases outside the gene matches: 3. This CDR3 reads CATSRELAGDTQYF. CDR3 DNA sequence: TGTGCCACCAGCAGGGAACTAGCGGGGGATACGCAGTATTTT.

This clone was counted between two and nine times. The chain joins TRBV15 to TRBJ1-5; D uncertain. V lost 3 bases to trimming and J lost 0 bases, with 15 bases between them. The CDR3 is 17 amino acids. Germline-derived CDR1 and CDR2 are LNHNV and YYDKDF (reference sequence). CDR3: CATSRGREVHSNQPQHF. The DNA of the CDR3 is TGTGCCACCAGCAGGGGCCGGGAGGTCCATAGCAATCAGCCCCAGCATTTT.

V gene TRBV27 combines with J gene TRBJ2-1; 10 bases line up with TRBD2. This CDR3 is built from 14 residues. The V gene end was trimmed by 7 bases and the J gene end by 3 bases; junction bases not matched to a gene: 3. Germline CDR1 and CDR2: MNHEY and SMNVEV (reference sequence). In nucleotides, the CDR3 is TGTGCCAGCACCTTAGCGGGGGGCTACAATGAGCAGTTCTTC. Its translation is CASTLAGGYNEQFF.

CDR3 nucleotides: TGCGCCAGCAGCTTGGACGCGAGCTCCTACAATGAGCAGTTCTTC. Residues: CASSLDASSYNEQFF. This chain uses TRBV5-1 with TRBJ2-1; the D is unclear. Trimming took off 0 bases at V and 0 bases at J, with 7 bases between the two ends. The CDR3 sequence is 15 residues long. CDR1 is SGHRS and CDR2 is YFSETQ in the germline V gene.

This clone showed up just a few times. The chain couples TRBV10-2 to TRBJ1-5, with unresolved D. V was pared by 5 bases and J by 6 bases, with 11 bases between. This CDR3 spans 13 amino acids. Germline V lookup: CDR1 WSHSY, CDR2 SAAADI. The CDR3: CASSPYIRQPQHF. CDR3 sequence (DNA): TGCGCCAGCAGTCCATACATACGTCAGCCCCAGCATTTT.

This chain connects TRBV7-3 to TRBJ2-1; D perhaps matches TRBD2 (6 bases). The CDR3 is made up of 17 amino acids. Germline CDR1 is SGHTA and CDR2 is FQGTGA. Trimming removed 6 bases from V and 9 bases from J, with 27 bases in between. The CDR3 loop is CASRGLEGAEGRGEQFF. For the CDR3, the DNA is TGTGCCAGCAGGGGCTTGGAGGGAGCCGAGGGTAGAGGTGAGCAGTTCTTC. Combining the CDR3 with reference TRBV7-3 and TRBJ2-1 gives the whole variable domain GAGVSQTPSNKVTEKGKYVELRCDPISGHTALYWYRQSLGQGPEFLIYFQGTGAADDSGLPNDRFFAVRPEGSVSTLKIQRTERGDSAVYLCASRGLEGAEGRGEQFFGPGTRLTVL.

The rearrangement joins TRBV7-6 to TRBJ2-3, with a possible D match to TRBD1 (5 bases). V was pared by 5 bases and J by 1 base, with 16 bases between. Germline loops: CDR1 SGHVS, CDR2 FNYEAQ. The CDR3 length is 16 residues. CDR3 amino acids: CASSLQASRGTDTQYF. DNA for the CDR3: TGTGCCAGCAGCCTTCAGGCCTCCAGGGGCACAGATACGCAGTATTTT. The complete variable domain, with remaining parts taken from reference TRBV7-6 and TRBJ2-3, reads GAGVSQSPRYKVTKRGQDVALRCDPISGHVSLYWYRQALGQGPEFLTYFNYEAQQDKSGLPNDRFSAERPEGSISTLTIQRTEQRDSAMYRCASSLQASRGTDTQYFGPGTRLTVL.

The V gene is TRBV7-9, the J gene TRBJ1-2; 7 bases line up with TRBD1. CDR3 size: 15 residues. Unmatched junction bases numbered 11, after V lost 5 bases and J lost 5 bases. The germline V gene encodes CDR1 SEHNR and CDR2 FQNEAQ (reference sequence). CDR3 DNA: TGTGCCAGCAGCGCATACGGGACAGCGGAATATGGCTACACCTTC. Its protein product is CASSAYGTAEYGYTF.

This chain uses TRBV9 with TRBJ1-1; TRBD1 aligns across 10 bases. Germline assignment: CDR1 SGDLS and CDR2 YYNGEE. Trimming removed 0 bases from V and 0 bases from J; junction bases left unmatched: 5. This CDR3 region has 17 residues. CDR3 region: CASSVEGQGPMNTEAFF. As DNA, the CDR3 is TGTGCCAGCAGCGTAGAGGGACAGGGGCCCATGAACACTGAAGCTTTCTTT.

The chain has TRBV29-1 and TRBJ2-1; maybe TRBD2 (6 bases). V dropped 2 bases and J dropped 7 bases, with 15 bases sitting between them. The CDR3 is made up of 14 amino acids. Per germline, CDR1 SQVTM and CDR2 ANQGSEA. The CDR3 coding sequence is TGCAGCGTTGAACGGGGGTTGGGGCTTAATGAGCAGTTCTTC. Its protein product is CSVERGLGLNEQFF.